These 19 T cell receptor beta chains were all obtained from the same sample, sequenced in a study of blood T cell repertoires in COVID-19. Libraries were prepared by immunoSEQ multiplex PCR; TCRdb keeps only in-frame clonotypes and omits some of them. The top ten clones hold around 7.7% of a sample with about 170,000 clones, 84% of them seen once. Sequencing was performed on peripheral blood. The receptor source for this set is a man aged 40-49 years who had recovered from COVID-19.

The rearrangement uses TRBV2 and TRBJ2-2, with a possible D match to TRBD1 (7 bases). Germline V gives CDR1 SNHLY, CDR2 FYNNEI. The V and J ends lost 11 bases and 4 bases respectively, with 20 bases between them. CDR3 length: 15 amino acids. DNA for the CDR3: TGTGCCTCCCAGGGGGGTTTTAAGAGCACCGGGGAGCTGTTTTTT. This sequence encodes CASQGGFKSTGELFF.

The CDR3 DNA follows: TGTGCCAGTAGTATAGATCGGTGGGAGCAGTTCTTC. As protein: CASSIDRWEQFF. This sequence joins TRBV19 and TRBJ2-1; no clear D gene. The V end was cut by 0 bases, the J end by 10 bases, with 7 bases between. Germline V gives CDR1 LNHDA, CDR2 SQIVND (reference sequence). The CDR3 is made up of 12 amino acids.

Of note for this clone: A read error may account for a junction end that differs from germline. CDR3 in DNA: TGTGCCACTAGTGCCAGCGCTAATGAAAAACTGTTTTTT. It yields the protein CATSASANEKLFF. The chain has TRBV19 and TRBJ1-4; no definite D call. The germline gives CDR1 LNHDA, CDR2 SQIVND (reference sequence). There are 13 residues in the CDR3.

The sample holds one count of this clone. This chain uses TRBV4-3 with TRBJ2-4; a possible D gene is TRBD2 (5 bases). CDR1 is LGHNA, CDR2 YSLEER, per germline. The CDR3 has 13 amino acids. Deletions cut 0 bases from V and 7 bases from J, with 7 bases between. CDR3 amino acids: CASSQELGNIQYF. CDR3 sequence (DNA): TGCGCCAGCAGCCAAGAACTAGGGAACATTCAGTACTTC.

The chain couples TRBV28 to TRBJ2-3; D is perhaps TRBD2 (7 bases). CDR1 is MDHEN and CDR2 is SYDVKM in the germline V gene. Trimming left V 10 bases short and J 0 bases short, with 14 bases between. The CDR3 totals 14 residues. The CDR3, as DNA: TGTGCCACTAAGGGGGGGACTAGCACAGATACGCAGTATTTT. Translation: CATKGGTSTDTQYF.

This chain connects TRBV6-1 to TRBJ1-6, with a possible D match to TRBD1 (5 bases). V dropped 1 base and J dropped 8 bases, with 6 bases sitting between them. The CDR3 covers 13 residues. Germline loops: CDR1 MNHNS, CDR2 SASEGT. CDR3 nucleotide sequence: TGTGCCAGCAGTGAAGAACAGGATTCACCCCTCCACTTT. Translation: CASSEEQDSPLHF.

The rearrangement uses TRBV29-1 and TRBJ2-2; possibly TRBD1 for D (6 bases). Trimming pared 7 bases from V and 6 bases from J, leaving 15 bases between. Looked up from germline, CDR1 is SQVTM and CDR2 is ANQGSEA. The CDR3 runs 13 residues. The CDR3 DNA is TGCAGCGCCGACCAAGGGACACCCGGGGAGCTGTTTTTT. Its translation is CSADQGTPGELFF.

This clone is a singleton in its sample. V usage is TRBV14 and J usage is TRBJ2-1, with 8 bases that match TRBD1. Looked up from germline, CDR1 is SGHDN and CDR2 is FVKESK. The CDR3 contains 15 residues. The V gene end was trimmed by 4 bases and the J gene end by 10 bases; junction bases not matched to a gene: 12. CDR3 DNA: TGTGCCAGCAGCCCCCCCAGGGGGCGAGTGGGGGAGCAGTTCTTC. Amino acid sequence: CASSPPRGRVGEQFF. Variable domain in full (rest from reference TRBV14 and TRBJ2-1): EAGVTQFPSHSVIEKGQTVTLRCDPISGHDNLYWYRRVMGKEIKFLLHFVKESKQDESGMPNNRFLAERTGGTYSTLKVQPAELEDSGVYFCASSPPRGRVGEQFFGPGTRLTVL.

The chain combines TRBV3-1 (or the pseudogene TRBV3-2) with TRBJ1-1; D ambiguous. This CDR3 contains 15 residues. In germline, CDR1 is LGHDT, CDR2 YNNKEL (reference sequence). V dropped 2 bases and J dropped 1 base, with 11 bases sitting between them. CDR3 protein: CASSQNGVSNTEAFF. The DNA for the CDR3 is TGTGCCAGCAGCCAAAACGGGGTTTCGAACACTGAAGCTTTCTTT.

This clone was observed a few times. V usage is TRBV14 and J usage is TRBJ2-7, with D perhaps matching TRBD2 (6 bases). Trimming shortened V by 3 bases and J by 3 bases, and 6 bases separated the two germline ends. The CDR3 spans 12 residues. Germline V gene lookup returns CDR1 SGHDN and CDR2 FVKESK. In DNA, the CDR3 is TGTGCCAGCAGCCACGGGGGCTACGAGCAGTACTTC. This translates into CASSHGGYEQYF.

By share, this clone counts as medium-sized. CDR3 loop: CASSPIPKNTGELFF. Written as DNA, the CDR3 is TGTGCCAGCAGCCCCATTCCTAAGAACACCGGGGAGCTGTTTTTT. The chain uses TRBV5-6 and TRBJ2-2; D is undetermined. The CDR3 loop spans 15 amino acids. Germline loops: CDR1 SGHDT, CDR2 YYEEEE. Between the trimmed V and J ends, which lost 4 bases and 1 base, there was a span of 11 bases.

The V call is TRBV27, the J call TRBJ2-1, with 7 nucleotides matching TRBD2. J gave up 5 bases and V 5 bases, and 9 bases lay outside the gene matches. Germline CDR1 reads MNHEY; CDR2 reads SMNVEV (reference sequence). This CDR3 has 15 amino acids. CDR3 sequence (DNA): TGTGCCAGCAGTCCCGGGGGGTGGGGCCACAATGAGCAGTTCTTC. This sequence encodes CASSPGGWGHNEQFF.

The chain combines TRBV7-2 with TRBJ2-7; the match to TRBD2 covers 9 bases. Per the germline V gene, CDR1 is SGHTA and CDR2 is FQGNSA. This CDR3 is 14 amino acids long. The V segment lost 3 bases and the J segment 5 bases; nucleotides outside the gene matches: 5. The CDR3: CASSFSGSRDEQYF. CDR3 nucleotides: TGTGCCAGCAGCTTTAGCGGGAGTCGGGACGAGCAGTACTTC.

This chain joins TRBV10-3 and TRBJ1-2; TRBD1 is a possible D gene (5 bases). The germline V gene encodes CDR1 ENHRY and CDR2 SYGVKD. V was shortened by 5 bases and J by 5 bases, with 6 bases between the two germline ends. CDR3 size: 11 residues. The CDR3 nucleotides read TGTGCCATCAGTTCAGGGTATGGCTACACCTTC. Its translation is CAISSGYGYTF.

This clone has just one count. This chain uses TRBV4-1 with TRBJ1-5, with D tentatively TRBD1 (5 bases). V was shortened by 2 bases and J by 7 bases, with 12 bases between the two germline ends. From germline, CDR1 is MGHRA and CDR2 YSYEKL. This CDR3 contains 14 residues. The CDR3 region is CASSQPHAGQPQHF. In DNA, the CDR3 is TGCGCCAGCAGCCAACCGCACGCAGGGCAGCCCCAGCATTTT.

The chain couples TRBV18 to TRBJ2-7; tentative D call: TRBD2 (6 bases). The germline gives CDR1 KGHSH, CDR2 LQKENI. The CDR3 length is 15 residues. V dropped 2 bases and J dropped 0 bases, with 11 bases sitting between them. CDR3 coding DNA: TGTGCCAGCTCACCAGGGGGAGGCGTCTCCTACGAGCAGTACTTC. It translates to CASSPGGGVSYEQYF. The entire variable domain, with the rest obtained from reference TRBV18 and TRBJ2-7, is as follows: NAGVMQNPRHLVRRRGQEARLRCSPMKGHSHVYWYRQLPEEGLKFMVYLQKENIIDESGMPKERFSAEFPKEGPSILRIQQVVRGDSAAYFCASSPGGGVSYEQYFGPGTRLTVT.

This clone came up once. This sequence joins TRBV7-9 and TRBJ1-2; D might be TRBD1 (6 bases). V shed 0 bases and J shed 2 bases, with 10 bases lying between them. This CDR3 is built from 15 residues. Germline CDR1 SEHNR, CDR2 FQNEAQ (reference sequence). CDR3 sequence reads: CASSLASTGNYGYTF. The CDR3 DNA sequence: TGTGCCAGCAGCTTAGCGTCGACAGGAAACTATGGCTACACCTTC.

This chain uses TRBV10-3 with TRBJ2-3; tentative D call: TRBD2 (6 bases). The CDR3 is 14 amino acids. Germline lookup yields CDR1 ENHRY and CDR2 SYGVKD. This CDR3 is CAAGDSRITDTQYF. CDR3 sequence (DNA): TGTGCGGCCGGGGACTCCCGGATCACAGATACGCAGTATTTT.

The chain's CDR3 is CASRGTKLNYGYTF. The CDR3 DNA sequence: TGTGCCAGCAGAGGGACAAAACTCAACTATGGCTACACCTTC. The chain carries TRBV2 and TRBJ1-2; maybe TRBD1 (6 bases). The V end was cut by 6 bases, the J end by 2 bases, with 13 bases between. Germline-derived CDR1 and CDR2 are SNHLY and FYNNEI. The CDR3 is made up of 14 amino acids.